This is a list of T cell receptor beta chains from one sample in a study of T cell responses to AZD1222 COVID-19 vaccine. Repertoires were generated with immunoSEQ multiplex PCR, while TCRdb's copy carries only in-frame clones and drops some. Of about 130,000 clones in the sample, roughly nine tenths were seen once. The specimen was peripheral blood, collected on day 0 of AZD1222 vaccination. The receptor set was obtained from an adult in good health. Both conserved end residues are part of each CDR3. D genes are given only for firm matches. Some rows mark clone size as missing; the rest say once, few, many or name a class of expanded clone.

j_gene,abundance,v_gene,d_gene,CDR3nt,CDR3aa
TRBJ2-3,.,TRBV19,.,TGTGCCAGTAGTCTATCTTCGACAGATACGCAGTATTTT,CASSLSSTDTQYF
TRBJ2-5,.,TRBV10-1,.,TGCGCCAGCAGTGAGTCCGCTGATTGGGGGCAAGAGACCCAGTACTTC,CASSESADWGQETQYF
TRBJ2-1,.,TRBV27,TRBD1,TGTGCCAGCGTGACAGGGTTAAATGAGCAGTTCTTC,CASVTGLNEQFF
TRBJ2-5,.,TRBV7-6,.,TGTGCCAGCAGCTTAGATGCGGAGCAAGAGACCCAGTACTTC,CASSLDAEQETQYF
TRBJ1-5,few,TRBV5-1,.,TGCGCCAGCAGCTTGAGGGGAGGTAATCAGCCCCAGCATTTT,CASSLRGGNQPQHF
TRBJ2-1,.,TRBV2,.,TGTGCCAGCAGCCAGGGGGGATGGCAGGGGAGCGAGCAGTTCTTC,CASSQGGWQGSEQFF
TRBJ1-6,.,TRBV18,.,TGTGCCAGCTCACCACGGGGGGACCTTAATTCACCCCTCCACTTT,CASSPRGDLNSPLHF
TRBJ1-1,many,TRBV4-1,.,TGCGCCAGCAGCCAAGCTCACACTGAAGCTTTCTTT,CASSQAHTEAFF
TRBJ2-3,few,TRBV24-1,.,TGTGCCACCAGTGATGGCAGGGTCCACACAGATACGCAGTATTTT,CATSDGRVHTDTQYF
TRBJ1-2,.,TRBV7-8,TRBD1,TGTGCCAGCGGGGACAGGGGGGTCTATGGCTACACCTTC,CASGDRGVYGYTF
TRBJ1-1,.,TRBV11-2,.,TGTGCCAGTGGGGGGAATGAAGCTTTCTTT,CASGGNEAFF
TRBJ1-2,.,TRBV30,TRBD1,TGTGCCTGGGGTCAGGGACAGGGTAATGGCTACACCTTC,CAWGQGQGNGYTF
TRBJ1-1,.,TRBV3-1/TRBV3-2,TRBD1,TGTGCCAGCAGCCTTACAGGGGAAACTGAAGCTTTCTTT,CASSLTGETEAFF
TRBJ1-2,.,TRBV11-2,.,TGTGCCAGCAGCACCCTGGGGGGTGGCTACACCTTC,CASSTLGGGYTF
TRBJ1-2,.,TRBV28,.,TGTGCCAGCAGTTTTGTCAGGGCTGAGGGCTACACCTTC,CASSFVRAEGYTF
TRBJ1-5,once,TRBV4-2,.,TGTGCCAGCAGCCAAGATCAAGAAAATCAGCCCCAGCATTTT,CASSQDQENQPQHF
TRBJ1-5,.,TRBV6-2/TRBV6-3,.,TGTGCCAGCAGTTACACCCGGACAGTTCGGAGCAATCAGCCCCAGCATTTT,CASSYTRTVRSNQPQHF
TRBJ2-3,.,TRBV6-5,TRBD1,TGTGCCGCGAGGGGTTCCGGGACAGGCACAGATACGCAGTATTTT,CAARGSGTGTDTQYF
TRBJ1-2,.,TRBV6-1,TRBD1,TGTGCCAGCAGTGAATCAGGGGGATATGGCTACACCTTC,CASSESGGYGYTF
TRBJ2-7,few,TRBV6-5,TRBD1,TGTGCCAGCAGACCGGGACAGGGGACTATTGAGCAGTACTTC,CASRPGQGTIEQYF
TRBJ1-5,.,TRBV12-3/TRBV12-4,.,TGTGCCAGCAGTTTAGGTTACAATCAGCCCCAGCATTTT,CASSLGYNQPQHF
TRBJ2-5,.,TRBV11-2,.,TGTGCCAGCAGCTTAGACAATGGGGCAGCAGAGACCCAGTACTTC,CASSLDNGAAETQYF
TRBJ2-3,.,TRBV7-2,.,TGTGCCAGCAGCTTAATCGGGGCCCACTCTAGCACAGATACGCAGTATTTT,CASSLIGAHSSTDTQYF
TRBJ1-3,.,TRBV5-8,.,TGTGCCAGCAGCTTGTTCTTCTCTGGAAACACCATATATTTT,CASSLFFSGNTIYF
TRBJ2-3,once,TRBV7-2,TRBD1,TGTGCCAGCAGCTTGAACAGGGGGCCAGATACGCAGTATTTT,CASSLNRGPDTQYF
TRBJ2-2,.,TRBV3-1/TRBV3-2,TRBD1,TGTGCCAGCAGCCAAGTACAGGGGACGAACACCGGGGAGCTGTTTTTT,CASSQVQGTNTGELFF
TRBJ1-1,.,TRBV3-1/TRBV3-2,.,TGTGCCAGCAGCCAGGCTTCCTCGGCTTTCTTT,CASSQASSAFF
TRBJ1-2,.,TRBV3-1/TRBV3-2,.,TGTGCCAGCAGCCATAACAGTAACTATGGCTACACCTTC,CASSHNSNYGYTF
TRBJ1-2,.,TRBV6-2/TRBV6-3,.,TGTGCCAGCAGTTCGGCCAGGGGATTCTATGGCTACACCTTC,CASSSARGFYGYTF
TRBJ1-5,.,TRBV7-2,.,TGTGCCAGCAGCTTAGGAGAGAATCAGCCCCAGCATTTT,CASSLGENQPQHF
TRBJ1-1,.,TRBV5-1,.,TGCGCCAGCAGCTTGGGCCTTGGAACTGAAGCTTTCTTT,CASSLGLGTEAFF
TRBJ2-5,.,TRBV5-1,.,TGCGCCAGCAGCTTGGACAGGGTAGAGACCCAGTACTTC,CASSLDRVETQYF
TRBJ1-6,.,TRBV6-2/TRBV6-3,.,TGTGCCAGCAGCCGACGGGGGACACCCCTCCACTTT,CASSRRGTPLHF
TRBJ2-7,.,TRBV25-1,.,TGTGCCAGCAGTGGAAGAAATGAGGGCTCCTACGAGCAGTACTTC,CASSGRNEGSYEQYF
TRBJ2-7,.,TRBV11-2,.,TGTGCCAGCAGCTTAGGAGCTGGCGAGCAGTACTTC,CASSLGAGEQYF
TRBJ1-2,.,TRBV2,.,TGTGCCAGCAGTGGGTCGGGCAGCGGAAGCTATGGCTACACCTTC,CASSGSGSGSYGYTF
TRBJ1-4,.,TRBV30,.,TGTGCCTGGAGTCCTCGACTGGTCACTAATGAAAAACTGTTTTTT,CAWSPRLVTNEKLFF
TRBJ1-1,.,TRBV6-5,TRBD1,TGTGCCAGCAGCTACGGAGGGGACAGGGCCTCTGAAGCTTTCTTT,CASSYGGDRASEAFF
TRBJ2-2,.,TRBV7-9,.,TGTGCCAGCAGCTTGTCACGGGACACCGGGGAGCTGTTTTTT,CASSLSRDTGELFF
TRBJ2-1,few,TRBV4-3,TRBD2,TGCGCCAGCAGCCCCGGGACTAGCGGGGGCCCGTACTACAATGAGCAGTTCTTC,CASSPGTSGGPYYNEQFF
TRBJ1-2,once,TRBV7-2,.,TGTGCCAGCAGCTTGGGCCGCGGGACCCTCCCGGGACATGGCTACACCTTC,CASSLGRGTLPGHGYTF
TRBJ2-2,.,TRBV18,.,TGTGCCAGCTCCCAAGACACCGGGGAGCTGTTTTTT,CASSQDTGELFF
TRBJ2-1,.,TRBV19,TRBD2,TGTGCCAGTAGTATTCCCGGGACTAGCGGGGGGCGGGAGCAGTTCTTC,CASSIPGTSGGREQFF
TRBJ1-1,.,TRBV5-6,.,TGTGCCAGCAGCCCCCTGGGCGGTGTACCCAGTGGGAACACTGAAGCTTTCTTT,CASSPLGGVPSGNTEAFF
TRBJ1-5,few,TRBV10-2,.,TGCGCCAGCAGTGAGTCGATGTGGTCCTCCACTTGGGACTTT,CASSESMWSSTWDF
TRBJ2-1,.,TRBV12-2,.,TGTGCAAGTCGCCAGAATATGGGGGACCTCAAAGGGGGCAATGAGCAGTTCTTC,CASRQNMGDLKGGNEQFF
TRBJ2-5,.,TRBV7-2,.,TGTGCCAGCAGCGTGACTAGTCGAGAGACCCAGTACTTC,CASSVTSRETQYF
TRBJ1-1,.,TRBV18,.,TGTGCCAGCTCACCAGGTCGGGGCGAGAACACTGAAGCTTTCTTT,CASSPGRGENTEAFF
TRBJ1-2,once,TRBV14,.,TGTGCCAGCAGCCTCAGCGGGAACTATGGCTACACCTTC,CASSLSGNYGYTF
TRBJ1-1,.,TRBV12-3/TRBV12-4,TRBD1,TGTGCCAGCAGTTTCGGGACAGTTCGTAAAGCTTTCTTT,CASSFGTVRKAFF